The 12 T cell receptor beta chains presented below share a single source sample, sequenced in a study of T cell repertoires and Cas9 in healthy adults. The method was immunoSEQ multiplex PCR; TCRdb's version includes in-frame clones alone and lacks a portion of them. The sample yields more than 500 clones, under 90% seen once. The specimen was SpCas9-reactive CD4+ effector T cells (CD137+, CD154-, CD25-, CD127+) from PBMCs; culture status not recorded. The source is a human donor in good health.

V usage is TRBV7-9 and J usage is TRBJ2-2; TRBD2 agrees at 14 bases. Per germline, CDR1 SEHNR and CDR2 FQNEAQ (reference sequence). The V and J ends lost 4 bases and 7 bases, in that order; junction bases with no gene match: 14. The CDR3 consists of 19 residues. The CDR3 loop is CASSSRIRLAGGPGGELFF. The CDR3, as DNA: TGTGCCAGCAGCTCTCGGATCCGACTAGCGGGAGGGCCGGGCGGGGAGCTGTTTTTT.

The rearrangement uses TRBV4-2 and TRBJ1-4, with D maybe TRBD1 (6 bases). This CDR3 has 17 amino acids. CDR1 and CDR2 (germline): LGHNA, YNFKEQ. V lost 4 bases to trimming and J lost 0 bases, with 15 bases between them. CDR3 amino acids: CASSPDRLVATNEKLFF. The CDR3 DNA reads as TGTGCCAGCAGCCCAGACAGGTTGGTTGCAACTAATGAAAAACTGTTTTTT.

J is TRBJ1-1 and V is TRBV6-5, with D possibly being TRBD1 (5 bases). Trimming took 3 bases from V and 5 from J, leaving 16 bases between them. CDR3 size: 15 residues. Looked up from germline, CDR1 is MNHEY and CDR2 is SVGAGI. The CDR3 region is CASSYVVGGTTEAFF. In DNA form, the CDR3 reads TGTGCCAGCAGTTATGTGGTGGGAGGGACGACTGAAGCTTTCTTT.

The J gene is TRBJ2-1, the V gene TRBV20-1; no definite D call. Germline lookup yields CDR1 DFQATT and CDR2 SNEGSKA (reference sequence). This CDR3 is built from 9 residues. Between the trimmed V and J ends, which lost 6 bases and 9 bases, there was a span of 6 bases. The CDR3 DNA reads TGCAGTGCGCCCCCTGAGCAGTTCTTC. Translated: CSAPPEQFF.

Written as DNA, the CDR3 is TGCGCCAGCAGCTTGGCAACAGGCCGATCCTACAATGAGCAGTTCTTC. Translation gives CASSLATGRSYNEQFF. The genes are TRBV5-1 and TRBJ2-1; D is possibly TRBD1 (5 bases). CDR1 SGHRS and CDR2 YFSETQ come from the germline V gene. The CDR3 spans 16 residues. Trimming removed 0 bases at V and 1 base at J, with 11 bases between.

This rearrangement joins TRBV2 to TRBJ2-3; 15 bases map to TRBD2. V gave up 7 bases and J gave up 0 bases; unmatched junction bases: 5. Germline CDR1 and CDR2: SNHLY and FYNNEI. The CDR3 covers 17 residues. CDR3 protein: CASNQGTSGRSTDTQYF. The CDR3 DNA reads TGTGCCAGCAACCAAGGGACTAGCGGGAGGAGCACAGATACGCAGTATTTT.

This clone showed up just a few times. The V gene is TRBV6-6, the J gene TRBJ2-7; 7 nucleotides match TRBD2. The CDR3 totals 15 residues. The V gene end was trimmed by 0 bases and the J gene end by 5 bases; junction bases not matched to a gene: 7. Germline V gene data show CDR1 as MNHNY and CDR2 as SVGAGI (reference sequence). CDR3 DNA sequence: TGTGCCAGCAGTTACTCTGGCGGGAGAAACCACGAGCAGTACTTC. Encoded protein: CASSYSGGRNHEQYF.

This clone was detected only once. The chain carries TRBV23-1 and TRBJ2-6; D gene uncertain. TRBV23-1 is sorted into the ORF group, with uncertain function. Trimming removed 5 bases from V and 5 bases from J, with 25 bases in between. This CDR3 comprises 19 residues. The CDR3 DNA reads TGCGCCAGCAGTTGGCTCGCGCTACGCAACAAAAGTCGGGCCAACGTCCTGACTTTC. Encoded protein: CASSWLALRNKSRANVLTF.

The chain carries TRBV28 and TRBJ2-3; D may match TRBD1 or TRBD2 (5 bases each). Trimming took off 9 bases at V and 4 bases at J, with 20 bases between the two ends. From germline, CDR1 is MDHEN and CDR2 SYDVKM. CDR3 length equals 15 residues. The CDR3 nucleotides are TGTGCCAGTTGGACCAGCGGATTGGGACCAGATACGCAGTATTTT. Translated: CASWTSGLGPDTQYF.

This rearrangement joins TRBV30 to TRBJ1-6; 10 nucleotides agree with TRBD1. After removal of 1 base from V and 7 bases from J, the junction contained 19 bases not matched to a gene. The CDR3 loop spans 20 amino acids. Germline lookup yields CDR1 GTSNPN and CDR2 SVGIG (reference sequence). CDR3 region: CAWSAHLTGGVGLHNSPLHF. The CDR3 nucleotides are TGTGCCTGGAGTGCCCACTTGACAGGGGGCGTAGGGCTCCACAATTCACCCCTCCACTTT.

The chain combines TRBV19 with TRBJ2-1, with D possibly being TRBD2 (5 bases). The V end lost 2 bases, the J end lost 0 bases, and 14 bases lay between the germline ends. Germline CDR1 and CDR2: LNHDA and SQIVND (reference sequence). CDR3 length equals 17 residues. The CDR3 sequence: CASSILAHSPSYNEQFF. CDR3 DNA sequence: TGTGCCAGTAGTATACTAGCTCATTCTCCCTCCTACAATGAGCAGTTCTTC.

The J gene is TRBJ2-3, the V gene TRBV5-4, with 7 positions matching TRBD2. V gave up 9 bases and J gave up 5 bases; unmatched junction bases: 9. The CDR3 is 13 amino acids. Germline loops: CDR1 SGHNT, CDR2 YYREEE (reference sequence). The CDR3 sequence: CATSRGEIDTQYF. Here the CDR3 DNA reads TGTGCCACCTCTCGGGGGGAGATAGATACGCAGTATTTT. Looking up the rest from reference TRBV5-4 and TRBJ2-3 gives the full variable domain: ETGVTQSPTHLIKTRGQQVTLRCSSQSGHNTVSWYQQALGQGPQFIFQYYREEENGRGNFPPRFSGLQFPNYSSELNVNALELDDSALYLCATSRGEIDTQYFGPGTRLTVL.